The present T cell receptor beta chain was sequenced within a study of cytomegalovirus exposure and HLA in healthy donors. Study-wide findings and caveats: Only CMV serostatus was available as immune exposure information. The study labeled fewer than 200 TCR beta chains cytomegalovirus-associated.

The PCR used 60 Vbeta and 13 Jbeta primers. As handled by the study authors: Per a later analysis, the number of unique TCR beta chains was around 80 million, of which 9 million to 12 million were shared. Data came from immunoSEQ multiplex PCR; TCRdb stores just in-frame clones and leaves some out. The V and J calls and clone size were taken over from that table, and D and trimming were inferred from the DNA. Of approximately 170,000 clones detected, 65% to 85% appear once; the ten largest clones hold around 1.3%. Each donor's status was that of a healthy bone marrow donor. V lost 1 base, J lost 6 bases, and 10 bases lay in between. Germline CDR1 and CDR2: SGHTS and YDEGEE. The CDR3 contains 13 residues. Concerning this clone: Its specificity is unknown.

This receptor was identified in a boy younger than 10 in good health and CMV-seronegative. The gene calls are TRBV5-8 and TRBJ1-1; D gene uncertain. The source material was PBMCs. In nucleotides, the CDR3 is TGTGCCAGCAGCTTGTTCGGCGAGGCTGAAGCTTTCTTT. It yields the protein CASSLFGEAEAFF. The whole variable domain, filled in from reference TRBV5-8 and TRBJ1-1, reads EAGVTQSPTHLIKTRGQQATLRCSPISGHTSVYWYQQALGLGLQFLLWYDEGEERNRGNFPPRFSGRQFPNYSSELNVNALELEDSALYLCASSLFGEAEAFFGQGTRLTVV.